The sequence of this T cell receptor beta chain was determined in a study of Ad26.COV2.S vaccination and SARS-CoV-2 variants. Study-wide background: Ad26.COV2.S, an intramuscular injection, was given once or twice 56 days apart.

This clone was observed once. Its cognate antigen is unknown. Treatment in this sample: roughly 20 received Ad26.COV2.S at low or high dose, single or two shots; 5 received placebo; per-sample allocation not given. Sampling happened 63 days after the first vaccine or placebo injection. It was an adult aged 18-55 years in Boston who was the donor. Points from the study as a whole: The TCR-based breadth and depth measures might underestimate overall T cell responses. Reportedly, after vaccination the spike-specific CD8+ and CD4+ T cell responses displayed substantial breadth.

The data were produced by immunoSEQ multiplex PCR, yet TCRdb's version contains in-frame clones alone and is incomplete. The sample holds 350,000 to 400,000 clones, 89% seen once. Sequencing was performed on peripheral blood, taken in a trial of Ad26.COV2.S vaccine versus placebo. The sequence derives from a person between 18 and 60 years old who received the Ad26.COV2.S COVID-19 vaccine or a placebo.

DNA for the CDR3: TGTGCCAGCAGCTTAGATCCCGGACAGGGGGCATCGGATACGCAGTATTTT. Encoded protein: CASSLDPGQGASDTQYF. The V call is TRBV11-3, the J call TRBJ2-3; 11 positions agree with TRBD1. The germline gives CDR1 SGHNT, CDR2 YENEEA. CDR3 length: 17 amino acids. V gave up 0 bases and J gave up 6 bases; unmatched junction bases: 8. Drawing the rest from reference TRBV11-3 and TRBJ2-3, the complete variable domain is EAGVVQSPRYKIIEKKQPVAFWCNPISGHNTLYWYLQNLGQGPELLIRYENEEAVDDSQLPKDRFSAERLKGVDSTLKIQPAELGDSAVYLCASSLDPGQGASDTQYFGPGTRLTVL.